This T cell receptor (beta chain) comes out of a study of T cells after yellow fever vaccination. Study in general: Preparing low-cell-number fractions relied on SMART-Seq v4 Ultra Low Input. General observations from the study: Peaking on day 5 versus 15, the secondary response was faster but weaker. Most clones from primary vaccination resurfaced after the booster (around 97% CD4, over 75% CD8).

CDR3 length: 16 residues. Between the trimmed V and J ends, which lost 3 bases and 2 bases, there was a span of 17 bases. Germline assignment: CDR1 SGHVS and CDR2 FQNEAQ. As TCR cDNA was made by 5'RACE template switching, a universal primer site and UMIs were added. TCRdb reprocessed the 5' RACE reads with MiXCR, giving one entry per CDR3 protein. The profile shows roughly 330,000 distinct CDR3 sequences, 3% to 4.5% of them singletons. This clonotype showed up just a few times. The antigen is unknown. The sample in question was PBMCs, obtained 5 days after the yellow fever booster vaccination. The rearrangement joins TRBV7-8 to TRBJ2-7; possibly TRBD2 for D (7 bases). The clonotype originates from a man between 18 and 35 years old who received the YFV17D yellow fever vaccine. CDR3: CASSLGVRGLAYEQYF. The CDR3 DNA sequence: TGTGCCAGCAGCTTGGGTGTGCGGGGGCTAGCCTACGAGCAGTACTTC.